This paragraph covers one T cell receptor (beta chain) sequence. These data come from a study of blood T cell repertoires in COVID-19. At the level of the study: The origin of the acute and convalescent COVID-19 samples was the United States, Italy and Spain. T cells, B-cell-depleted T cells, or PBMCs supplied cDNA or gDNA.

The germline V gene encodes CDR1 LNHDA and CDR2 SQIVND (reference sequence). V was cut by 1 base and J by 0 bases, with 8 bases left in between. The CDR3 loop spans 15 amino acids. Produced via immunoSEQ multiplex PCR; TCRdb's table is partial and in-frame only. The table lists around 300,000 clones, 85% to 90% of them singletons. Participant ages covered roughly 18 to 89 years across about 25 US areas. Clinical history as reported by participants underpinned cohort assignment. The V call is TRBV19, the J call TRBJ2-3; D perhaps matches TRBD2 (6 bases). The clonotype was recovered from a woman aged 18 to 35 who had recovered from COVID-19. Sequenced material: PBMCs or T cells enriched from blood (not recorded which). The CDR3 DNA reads TGTGCCAGTAGTATAGCCCGGGGGAGCACAGATACGCAGTATTTT. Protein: CASSIARGSTDTQYF. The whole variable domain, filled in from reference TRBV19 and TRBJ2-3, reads DGGITQSPKYLFRKEGQNVTLSCEQNLNHDAMYWYRQDPGQGLRLIYYSQIVNDFQKGDIAEGYSVSREKKESFPLTVTSAQKNPTAFYLCASSIARGSTDTQYFGPGTRLTVL.